A selection of T cell receptor beta chains follows, all from one sample in a study of metastatic and nonmetastatic thyroid tumors. From the PCR reads, TCRdb re-called clones with MiXCR. Here the sample spans around 89,000 clones, under 15% being singletons. Sequencing was carried out using blood. These receptors were obtained from a female donor with papillary thyroid cancer or a benign thyroid nodule (not recorded which). Some clones in this sample may be carry-over from other donors' samples. The CDR3 runs from the conserved cysteine through the conserved F or W. A D gene is named only where the DNA matches it firmly. Clone size is shown for a subset of rows, as once, few, many or a class of expanded clone.

cdr3_nt | cdr3_aa | j_call | v_call | clone_size | cdr3_length | d_call
TGTGCCAGCAGCTTCGGGCGGAGCACAGATACGCAGTATTTT | CASSFGRSTDTQYF | TRBJ2-3 | TRBV7-9 | many | 14 | .
TGTGCCAGTCTGAGGGGGGCGAACACCGGGGAGCTGTTTTTT | CASLRGANTGELFF | TRBJ2-2 | TRBV7-9 | many | 14 | .
TGTGCCATCAGTGAAAGGCGGGAGGGCCCCTACGAGCAGTACTTC | CAISERREGPYEQYF | TRBJ2-7 | TRBV10-3 | few | 15 | TRBD2
TGTGCCAGCAGCTTAGTAACCGGGGTTGGGGCCCAGTACTTC | CASSLVTGVGAQYF | TRBJ2-5 | TRBV7-9 | many | 14 | .
TGTGCCAGCATCGTCGTAGGAGGGTCGGGTTCACCCCTCCACTTT | CASIVVGGSGSPLHF | TRBJ1-6 | TRBV7-8 | many | 15 | .
TGTGCCAGCAGTTACGTCGGGAGTAGCTCCTACGAGCAGTACTTC | CASSYVGSSSYEQYF | TRBJ2-7 | TRBV6-2/TRBV6-3 | few | 15 | .
TGCGCCAGCAGCTTGGTAGTGAACATTGAAGCTTTCTTT | CASSLVVNIEAFF | TRBJ1-1 | TRBV5-1 | many | 13 | .
TGTGCCACCAGCAGAGATCCGCCTCTAACAGGGTCCTACAATGAGCAGTTCTTC | CATSRDPPLTGSYNEQFF | TRBJ2-1 | TRBV15 | many | 18 | .
TGCAGTGCTAGCCGCGGTTCTAGAAACTACAATGAGCAGTTCTTC | CSASRGSRNYNEQFF | TRBJ2-1 | TRBV20-1 | many | 15 | .
TGTGCCAGCAGTCGCGGGCAGGGGTACAATGAGCAGTTCTTC | CASSRGQGYNEQFF | TRBJ2-1 | TRBV6-1 | many | 14 | .
TGCAGTGCTAGAGATAGAATGGGAGACCCAACCTCCGGGGAGCTGTTTTTT | CSARDRMGDPTSGELFF | TRBJ2-2 | TRBV20-1 | many | 17 | .
TGTGCCAGCAGTTTGCGTGGAAGCGAGCAGTACTTC | CASSLRGSEQYF | TRBJ2-7 | TRBV6-1 | many | 12 | .
TGCGCCAGCAGCACACAGGGGACTGAAGCTTTCTTT | CASSTQGTEAFF | TRBJ1-1 | TRBV5-1 | medium-sized | 12 | TRBD1
TGTGCCAGCAGTTCGGCTAGCGGGGGGTCCTACGAGCAGTACTTC | CASSSASGGSYEQYF | TRBJ2-7 | TRBV27 | many | 15 | TRBD2
TGTGCCAGCAGCCAAGACGGCCCCACAGGGGCCTACAATGAGCAGTTCTTC | CASSQDGPTGAYNEQFF | TRBJ2-1 | TRBV4-2 | many | 17 | TRBD1
TGTGCCAGCAGTTTAAGCTATGAGCAGTTCTTC | CASSLSYEQFF | TRBJ2-1 | TRBV12-3/TRBV12-4 | few | 11 | .
TGTGCCAGCAGCGTAGCTTCGGACACTTACAACCACCGATTCCAGCCCCAGCATTTT | CASSVASDTYNHRFQPQHF | TRBJ1-5 | TRBV9 | many | 19 | .
TGTGCCAGCAGCCAAGAAGGAACATACTCCTACGAGCAGTACTTC | CASSQEGTYSYEQYF | TRBJ2-7 | TRBV4-2 | . | 15 | .
TGTGCCTGGTCATGGGGTCTGACTGGCTACACCTTC | CAWSWGLTGYTF | TRBJ1-2 | TRBV30 | . | 12 | .
TGTGCCAGCAGCTTAACCCCAGCAACTAACTATGGCTACACCTTC | CASSLTPATNYGYTF | TRBJ1-2 | TRBV7-8 | many | 15 | .
TGTGCCAGCAGCGCGAGGGGCAGGGGGTATGGCTACACCTTC | CASSARGRGYGYTF | TRBJ1-2 | TRBV9 | . | 14 | TRBD1
TGTGCCAGCAGGGAAGGGTTAGGTAATTACTATGGCTACACCTTC | CASREGLGNYYGYTF | TRBJ1-2 | TRBV12-3/TRBV12-4 | many | 15 | .
TGCAGTGCCTTCGGCCTGAACACTGAAGCTTTCTTT | CSAFGLNTEAFF | TRBJ1-1 | TRBV20-1 | many | 12 | .